One sample yielded the 17 T cell receptor beta chains listed below, sequenced in a study of spatial heterogeneity in lung cancer. This sample's time point: sample taken at primary tumor resection. Whole RNA, which was extracted from tumor, nontumor lung tissue or frozen PBMC, was sequenced without any cell sorting. TCRdb re-derived calls from the 5' RACE reads in MiXCR, one entry per CDR3 protein. The top ten hold roughly 10% of the sample, which has about 39,000 distinct CDR3 sequences, roughly 5.2% seen once. Here the sequenced sample was PBMCs, taken at surgery. These receptors all come from a male donor with early-stage non-small cell lung cancer.

This clonotype has at least ten counts. The chain recombines TRBV4-1 with TRBJ1-4; tentative D call: TRBD1 (6 bases). Germline V lookup: CDR1 MGHRA, CDR2 YSYEKL. The V and J ends lost 4 bases and 5 bases respectively, with 14 bases between them. The CDR3 runs to 15 residues. The CDR3 bases are TGCGCCAGCAGCCGGGGAGACAGGCTAAATGAAAAACTGTTTTTT. It codes for CASSRGDRLNEKLFF.

The gene calls are TRBV7-3 and TRBJ1-1; unclear D gene. In germline, CDR1 is SGHTA, CDR2 FQGTGA. This CDR3 has 14 amino acids. Trimming stripped 5 bases from V and 2 bases from J, with 12 bases between. The CDR3 region has the DNA TGTGCCAGCAGCATAAAGGGAGGAAACACTGAAGCTTTCTTT. The encoded protein is CASSIKGGNTEAFF.

Many counts were recorded for this clonotype. The chain employs TRBV5-1 and TRBJ2-1; D tentatively fits TRBD1 or TRBD2 (6 bases each). With 1 base removed from V and 1 base from J, the gap between germline ends came to 9 bases. From germline, CDR1 is SGHRS and CDR2 YFSETQ. The CDR3 has 15 amino acids. The CDR3 sequence is CASSLWGASYNEQFF. The CDR3 coding sequence is TGCGCCAGCAGCTTGTGGGGGGCGTCCTACAATGAGCAGTTCTTC.

The sample holds many counts of this clonotype. The V and J genes are TRBV20-1 and TRBJ1-5; no clear D gene. Germline assignment: CDR1 DFQATT and CDR2 SNEGSKA (reference sequence). The CDR3 contains 12 residues. Trimming left V 4 bases short and J 7 bases short, with 11 bases between. CDR3: CSATPPGQPQHF. The CDR3 DNA reads as TGCAGTGCTACCCCCCCGGGGCAGCCCCAGCATTTT.

This chain joins TRBV4-3 and TRBJ2-4, with 10 positions matching TRBD2. The junction had 9 bases not matched to a gene; V was cut back by 0 bases and J by 16 bases. The CDR3 loop spans 14 amino acids. The germline gives CDR1 LGHNA, CDR2 YSLEER. The CDR3 DNA is TGCGCCAGCAGCCAAGAACGACTAGCGGGCCCTCGATACTTC. This translates into CASSQERLAGPRYF.

This clonotype was observed many times. The chain combines TRBV7-2 with TRBJ2-1, with D possibly being TRBD1 (6 bases). V was trimmed by 3 bases and J by 1 base, leaving 19 bases between them. Germline-derived CDR1 and CDR2 are SGHTA and FQGNSA. The CDR3 has 18 residues. CDR3 region: CASSFSGQLLGSYNEQFF. CDR3 sequence (DNA): TGTGCCAGCAGCTTTAGTGGACAGTTGTTGGGGTCCTACAATGAGCAGTTCTTC.

This clonotype was seen many times. This chain joins TRBV10-3 and TRBJ2-7; maybe TRBD1 (5 bases). This CDR3 has 14 amino acids. Trimming shortened V by 7 bases and J by 2 bases, and 15 bases separated the two germline ends. In germline, CDR1 is ENHRY, CDR2 SYGVKD. In nucleotides, the CDR3 is TGTGCCATCATTGGAGACAGTGCAACCTACGAGCAGTACTTC. It translates to CAIIGDSATYEQYF.

This clonotype has at least ten counts. The chain is built from TRBV12-3 or TRBV12-4 and TRBJ2-1, with D unresolved. V was shortened by 1 base and J by 7 bases, with 5 bases between the two germline ends. The CDR3 consists of 12 residues. The CDR3 loop is CASSLGGNEQFF. CDR3 DNA: TGTGCCAGCAGTTTAGGGGGTAATGAGCAGTTCTTC.

CDR3 DNA sequence: TGTGCCAGCAGCTTAGATCCCACAGGGTTTGAGCAGTTCTTC. Its protein is CASSLDPTGFEQFF. V usage is TRBV7-3 and J usage is TRBJ2-1, with a tentative D call TRBD1 (6 bases). CDR3 length: 14 amino acids. Looked up from germline, CDR1 is SGHTA and CDR2 is FQGTGA. Trimming left V 2 bases short and J 9 bases short, with 14 bases between.

This clonotype has at least ten counts. This chain connects TRBV12-3 or TRBV12-4 to TRBJ1-6, with D maybe TRBD1 (6 bases). Deletions cut 4 bases from V and 9 bases from J, with 16 bases between. The CDR3 is 15 amino acids. The CDR3 reads CASSSQMGAGSPLHF. The DNA of the CDR3 is TGTGCCAGCAGTTCCCAGATGGGGGCAGGTTCACCCCTCCACTTT.

This clonotype has just a few counts. The rearrangement links TRBV7-2 to TRBJ2-7; D remains unclear. The CDR3 contains 13 residues. V was trimmed by 4 bases and J by 5 bases, leaving 12 bases between them. Germline-derived CDR1 and CDR2 are SGHTA and FQGNSA. The CDR3 DNA follows: TGTGCCAGCAGCTCCCCCCAGTCCCACGAGCAGTACTTC. Translation gives CASSSPQSHEQYF.

Many counts were recorded for this clonotype. This sequence joins TRBV7-9 and TRBJ1-1, with D uncertain. Germline V gene data show CDR1 as SEHNR and CDR2 as FQNEAQ (reference sequence). The V and J ends lost 2 bases and 1 base respectively, with 5 bases between them. This CDR3 contains 13 residues. The CDR3 spells CASSLPENTEAFF. The CDR3 nucleotides are TGTGCCAGCAGCTTACCAGAGAACACTGAAGCTTTCTTT.

This clonotype is medium-sized (0.01 to 0.1%) within its sample. V usage is TRBV29-1 and J usage is TRBJ2-3, with D possibly being TRBD2 (5 bases). The length of the CDR3 is 14 residues. V was cut by 4 bases and J by 0 bases, with 11 bases left in between. Germline CDR1 SQVTM, CDR2 ANQGSEA. The CDR3 coding sequence is TGCAGCGTTGGATCTCAGCGGAGCACAGATACGCAGTATTTT. Translated: CSVGSQRSTDTQYF.

Ten or more counts support this clonotype. This chain connects TRBV27 to TRBJ1-6; no clear D. V lost 4 bases and J 9 bases, leaving 16 bases between the germline ends. Germline values: CDR1 MNHEY, CDR2 SMNVEV (reference sequence). The CDR3 loop spans 15 amino acids. The chain's CDR3 is CASSSQTLGTSPLHF. In nucleotides, the CDR3 is TGTGCCAGCAGTTCCCAGACCCTGGGCACTTCACCCCTCCACTTT.

This clonotype was observed many times. This chain links TRBV12-3 or TRBV12-4 with TRBJ2-7; D is tentatively TRBD1 or TRBD2 (6 bases each). The CDR3 runs to 12 residues. Trimming pared 2 bases from V and 6 bases from J, leaving 8 bases between. CDR3 sequence reads: CASSLSGAEQYF. In nucleotides, the CDR3 is TGTGCCAGCAGTTTATCGGGGGCCGAGCAGTACTTC.

This clonotype was counted many times. The CDR3 bases are TGTGCCACCAGCAGAGAAGGAGGGAAGTCTGAAGCTTTCTTT. It specifies CATSREGGKSEAFF. The chain has TRBV15 and TRBJ1-1, with no clear D. Germline lookup yields CDR1 LNHNV and CDR2 YYDKDF (reference sequence). V was clipped by 0 bases and J by 6 bases, with 11 bases between them. This CDR3 spans 14 amino acids.

This clonotype has ten or more counts. The rearrangement joins TRBV5-4 to TRBJ2-5, with TRBD1 matching over 7 bases. V gave up 3 bases and J gave up 3 bases; unmatched junction bases: 2. This CDR3 contains 13 residues. The germline V gene has CDR1 SGHNT and CDR2 YYREEE (reference sequence). CDR3 nucleotide sequence: TGTGCCAGCAGCTCGGGACAGAAAGAGACCCAGTACTTC. Its translation: CASSSGQKETQYF.